This T cell receptor beta chain was identified in a study of cytomegalovirus exposure and HLA in healthy donors. Across the study: From donors who were HLA-typed, an early data release held 80 million to 85 million unique TCRs.

The PCR was carried out with 60 Vbeta primers and 13 Jbeta primers. Measured with immunoSEQ multiplex PCR; TCRdb has only the in-frame clones, and not every one. The sample holds about 130,000 clones, nearly 85% seen once. The CDR3 contains 15 residues. With 3 bases clipped from V and 0 bases from J, the junction kept 4 bases outside the gene matches. Germline-derived CDR1 and CDR2 are MNHNS and SASEGT. Notes on the study in general: Cytomegalovirus-associated status was assigned to about 150 TCR beta chains. At a 0.05 false discovery rate, a later analysis found about 17,000 TCR beta sequences to be associated with HLA alleles.

This clone was detected a few times. The target antigen is unknown. Source material: PBMCs. The source of this sequence is a boy under 18 in good health and CMV-seronegative. The V call is TRBV6-1, the J call TRBJ2-7, with 8 bases lining up with TRBD2. CDR3 loop: CASSDKRESSYEQYF. CDR3 sequence (DNA): TGTGCCAGCAGTGATAAGCGGGAGAGCTCCTACGAGCAGTACTTC.